This T cell receptor (beta chain) was profiled in a study of CD8+ T cells in alopecia areata (dated by TCRdb to 2016 to 2019). With regard to the full study: The treated patients took part in an open-label pilot trial in which moderate-to-severe alopecia areata was treated with oral tofacitinib at 5 to 10 mg twice daily. Tofacitinib was given for 6 to 18 months, followed by 6 months of follow-up off drug to assess delayed response and recurrence. For the treated patients, the SALT score, which quantifies what percentage of scalp surface area is affected, served as the measure of disease severity. High-throughput TCRbeta sequencing was used to examine T cell clonal expansion in alopecia areata in both the C3H/HeJ mouse model and human patients. In humans, TCRbeta sequencing was performed on scalp tissue and on sorted CD4+ and CD8+ peripheral blood T cells from healthy controls and from patients with patchy or totalis/universalis alopecia areata. Tofacitinib-treated patients had biopsies at baseline and at 4 and 24 weeks of treatment, with a later scalp biopsy in several patients. Scalp clonality was compared across normal scalp (n=4), patchy alopecia areata scalp (n=8), and alopecia totalis/universalis scalp (n=8). RNA came from the PAXgene miRNA kit for fixed scalp, the miRNeasy kit for PBMCs, and the RNeasy kit for mouse skin. immunoSEQ multiplex PCR using 35 Vbeta forward primers and 13 Jbeta reverse primers was used to amplify TCRbeta CDR3 regions. General conclusions and limits of the study: Scalp clonality and the number of expanded CD8+ clones among the top 100 scalp clones were significantly decreased by tofacitinib. The treated cohort was small, with a single nonresponder, so links between baseline CD8+ expansion and response need larger studies. Shared TCR sequences between patients were less evident than in mice, which may be partly attributable to HLA diversity in the patient population. Many expanded lesional clones were found to persist in scalp and blood during tofacitinib treatment, and relapse after treatment cessation may be partly explained by this persistence. Unlike mouse skin, which is dominated by gammadelta T cells, normal human skin has resident alphabeta T cells that are also sequenced, and this complicates analysis of the scalp TCR repertoire. Lesional scalp, especially in alopecia totalis/universalis, showed higher clonality and more expanded CD8+ clones than normal scalp, suggesting antigenic drive.

In its sample, this clone was seen a few times. Its specific antigen is unknown. Base quality data are lacking; no much larger clone is found one base away. In the same sample, other DNA sequences code for this CDR3. The CDR3, cysteine through phenylalanine, is 13 amino acids long. Only CDR3 DNA remains: 39 bases, in frame from the first base. Looking up the germline V gene yields CDR1 SGHTA and CDR2 FQGTGA. V loses 2 bases, J loses 5 bases, and the germline ends lie 8 bases apart. Library construction relied on the immunoSEQ multiplex PCR assay. To provide template for TCR sequencing, every sample had RNA extracted and reverse transcribed into cDNA. First-strand cDNA was synthesized with SuperScript III using a 2:1 mix of oligo-dT and random hexamers. Amplification bias was assessed with a synthetic immune receptor repertoire, and residual bias was removed computationally. For the original study's pipeline: Raw reads were preprocessed to remove errors, and CDR3 was defined by IMGT conventions from the conserved cysteine to phenylalanine. Clonality was calculated as 1 minus Shannon entropy normalized by log2 of the number of productive unique TCRs. Scalp TCRbeta sequences were cross-referenced with sorted blood CD4 and CD8 repertoires so that the CD4 or CD8 identity of scalp clones could be inferred. Here the immuneACCESS table is served through TCRdb, limited to in-frame sequences with V and J called. Missing clones are a known gap in these copies; in checked studies unresolved V genes cover under half, and the rest lacks a known reason. Clonal size and the V and J genes are those of that table, whereas D and trimming came from the DNA. Counted in this sample were fewer than 250,000 clones; under 40% of them appeared once. The ten largest make up 0.48% of the sample.

The treatment or condition tag for this specimen amounts to: oral pan-JAK inhibitor, 5-10 mg twice daily. From alopecia areata patients, peripheral blood was collected along with lesional scalp punch biopsies. PBMCs were separated by density centrifugation and stained for CD3, CD4 and CD8, after which CD4+ and CD8+ T cells were sorted on a FACSAria. The sequence derives from a human donor with alopecia areata. The sample in question was CD4+ T cells sorted from blood, obtained at week 34, from a patient treated with tofacitinib. The rearrangement joined TRBV7-3 to TRBJ2-3, with no reliable assignment of the D segment. CDR3 loop: CASSLGLLDTQYF. The sequenced DNA: TGTGCCAGCAGCTTAGGTCTCTTAGATACGCAGTATTTT.